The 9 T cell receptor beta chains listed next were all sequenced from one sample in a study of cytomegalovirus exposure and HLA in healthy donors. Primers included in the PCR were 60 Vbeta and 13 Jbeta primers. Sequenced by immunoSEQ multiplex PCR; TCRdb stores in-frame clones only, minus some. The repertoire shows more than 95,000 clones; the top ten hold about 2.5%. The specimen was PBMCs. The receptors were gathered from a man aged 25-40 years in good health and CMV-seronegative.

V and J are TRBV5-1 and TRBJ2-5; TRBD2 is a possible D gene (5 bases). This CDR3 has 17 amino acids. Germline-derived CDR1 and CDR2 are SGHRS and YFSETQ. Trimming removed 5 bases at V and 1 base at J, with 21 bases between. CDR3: CASRALLGGRGQETQYF. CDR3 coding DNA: TGCGCCAGCAGAGCCCTTTTGGGTGGGAGAGGCCAAGAGACCCAGTACTTC.

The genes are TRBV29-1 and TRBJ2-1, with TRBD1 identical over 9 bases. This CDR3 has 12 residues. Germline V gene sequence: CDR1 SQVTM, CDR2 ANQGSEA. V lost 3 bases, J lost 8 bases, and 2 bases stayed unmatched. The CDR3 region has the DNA TGCAGCGTTGAGGGACAGGGAGATGAGCAGTTCTTC. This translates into CSVEGQGDEQFF.

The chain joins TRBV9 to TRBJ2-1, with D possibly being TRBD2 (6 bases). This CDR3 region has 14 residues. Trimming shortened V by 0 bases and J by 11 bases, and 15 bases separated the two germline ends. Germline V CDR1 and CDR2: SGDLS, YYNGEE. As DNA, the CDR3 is TGTGCCAGCAGCGTAGCTTTGGCGGGGAGACAGCAGTTCTTC. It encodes CASSVALAGRQQFF.

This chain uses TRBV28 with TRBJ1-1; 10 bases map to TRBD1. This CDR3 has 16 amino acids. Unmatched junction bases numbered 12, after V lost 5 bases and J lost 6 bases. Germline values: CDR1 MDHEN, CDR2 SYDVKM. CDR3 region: CASSSIRDRGSPEAFF. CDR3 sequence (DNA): TGTGCCAGCAGTAGTATCCGGGACAGGGGCTCCCCTGAAGCTTTCTTT.

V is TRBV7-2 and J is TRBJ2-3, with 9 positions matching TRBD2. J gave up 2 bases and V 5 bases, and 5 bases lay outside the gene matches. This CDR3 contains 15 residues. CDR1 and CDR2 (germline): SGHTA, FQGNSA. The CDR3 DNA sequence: TGTGCCAGCAGCCCCTGGACTAGCGCCACAGATACGCAGTATTTT. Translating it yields CASSPWTSATDTQYF.

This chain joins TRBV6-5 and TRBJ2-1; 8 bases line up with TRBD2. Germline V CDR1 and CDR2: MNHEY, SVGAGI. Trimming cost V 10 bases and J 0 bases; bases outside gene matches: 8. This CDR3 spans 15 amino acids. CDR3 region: CATMISGSSYNEQFF. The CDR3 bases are TGTGCCACGATGATAAGCGGGAGCTCCTACAATGAGCAGTTCTTC.

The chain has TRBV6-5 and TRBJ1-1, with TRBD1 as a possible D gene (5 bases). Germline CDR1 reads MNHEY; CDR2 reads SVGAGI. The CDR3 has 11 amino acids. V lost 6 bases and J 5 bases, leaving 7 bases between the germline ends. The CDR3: CASRGGTEAFF. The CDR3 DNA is TGTGCCAGCAGGGGGGGGACTGAAGCTTTCTTT.

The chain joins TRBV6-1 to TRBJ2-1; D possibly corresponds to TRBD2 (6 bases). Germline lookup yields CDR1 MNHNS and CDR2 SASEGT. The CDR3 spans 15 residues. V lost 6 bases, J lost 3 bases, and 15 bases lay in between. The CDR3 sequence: CASRAPGGVYNEQFF. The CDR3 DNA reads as TGTGCCAGCAGGGCCCCGGGCGGGGTCTACAATGAGCAGTTCTTC.

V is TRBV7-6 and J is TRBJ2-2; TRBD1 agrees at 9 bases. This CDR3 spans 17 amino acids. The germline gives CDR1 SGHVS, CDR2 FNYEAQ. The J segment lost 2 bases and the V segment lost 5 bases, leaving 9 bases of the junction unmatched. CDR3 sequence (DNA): TGTGCCAGCAGCACGGACAGGGGTAGGGGCAACACCGGGGAGCTGTTTTTT. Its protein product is CASSTDRGRGNTGELFF.